These 18 T cell receptor beta chains were sequenced from one sample in a study of cytomegalovirus exposure and HLA in healthy donors. It was with 60 Vbeta and 13 Jbeta primers that the PCR ran. Sequencing was performed with immunoSEQ multiplex PCR; in TCRdb, only in-frame clones are kept and a portion is missing. The repertoire has some 200,000 clones, 70% to 90% of them found once; the top ten carry 2% to 2.5%. The sample consisted of PBMCs. These receptors all stem from a woman aged 25 to 45 in good health and CMV-seronegative.

This clone was observed a few times. The chain carries TRBV5-4 and TRBJ2-5; D possibly corresponds to TRBD1 (6 bases). The CDR3 is 16 amino acids. The V and J ends lost 4 bases and 1 base respectively, with 17 bases between them. CDR1 SGHNT and CDR2 YYREEE come from the germline V gene (reference sequence). The CDR3 reads CASSPRLGQLQETQYF. Written as DNA, the CDR3 is TGTGCCAGCAGCCCACGGTTAGGACAGCTCCAAGAGACCCAGTACTTC.

This chain links TRBV28 with TRBJ1-1; D is possibly TRBD1 (6 bases). Germline V gene sequence: CDR1 MDHEN, CDR2 SYDVKM. Trimming took off 6 bases at V and 1 base at J, with 12 bases between the two ends. The CDR3 runs 14 residues. This CDR3 reads CASRLGTSNTEAFF. The CDR3 nucleotides are TGTGCCAGCAGACTCGGGACATCGAACACTGAAGCTTTCTTT.

CDR3 in DNA: TGTGCCAGCAGTTTGGGCACGCAAGAGACCCAGTACTTC. It codes for CASSLGTQETQYF. The chain has TRBV28 and TRBJ2-5; D is undetermined. This CDR3 contains 13 residues. Germline CDR1 and CDR2: MDHEN and SYDVKM. V lost 3 bases and J 2 bases, leaving 7 bases between the germline ends.

The chain couples TRBV19 to TRBJ1-1, with 7 positions matching TRBD1. With V trimmed by 5 bases and J by 5 bases, 11 bases remained unmatched. The V gene's germline CDR1 is LNHDA and CDR2 SQIVND (reference sequence). The CDR3 covers 15 residues. The CDR3 region is CASSAVRQGLTEAFF. As DNA, the CDR3 is TGTGCCAGTAGTGCCGTAAGACAGGGCTTAACTGAAGCTTTCTTT.

The chain couples TRBV27 to TRBJ2-5; D is possibly TRBD1 (5 bases). The J call may be in error: the DNA end matches TRBJ2-7 better. The CDR3 loop spans 15 amino acids. Germline values: CDR1 MNHEY, CDR2 SMNVEV (reference sequence). The CDR3 protein is CASSLTGHSSYEQYF. For the CDR3, the DNA is TGTGCCAGCAGTTTAACCGGACATAGCTCCTACGAGCAGTACTTC.

This clone has only one observation. This chain connects TRBV4-2 to TRBJ1-4; no clear D gene. The V and J ends lost 0 bases and 3 bases respectively, with 8 bases between them. CDR3 length: 15 residues. The V gene's germline CDR1 is LGHNA and CDR2 YNFKEQ. CDR3 sequence (DNA): TGTGCCAGCAGCCAAGAAACAGTACCTAATGAAAAACTGTTTTTT. It yields the protein CASSQETVPNEKLFF.

This clone has just a few counts. This chain links TRBV19 with TRBJ2-7, with 12 bases aligning to TRBD2. V shed 9 bases, J shed 5 bases, and the junction held 8 bases outside the gene matches. Per germline, CDR1 LNHDA and CDR2 SQIVND (reference sequence). The CDR3 spans 14 residues. The CDR3 here is CASEGTSGLNEQYF. As DNA, the CDR3 is TGTGCCAGCGAAGGGACTAGCGGGTTAAACGAGCAGTACTTC. Using reference TRBV19 and TRBJ2-7 for the parts outside the CDR3, the full variable domain is DGGITQSPKYLFRKEGQNVTLSCEQNLNHDAMYWYRQDPGQGLRLIYYSQIVNDFQKGDIAEGYSVSREKKESFPLTVTSAQKNPTAFYLCASEGTSGLNEQYFGPGTRLTVT.

The V and J genes are TRBV27 and TRBJ2-1, with TRBD1 identical over 7 bases. The junction had 11 bases not matched to a gene; V was cut back by 5 bases and J by 4 bases. This CDR3 is 16 amino acids long. Germline V gene sequence: CDR1 MNHEY, CDR2 SMNVEV (reference sequence). This CDR3 is CASSPKTGQIYNEQFF. The CDR3 DNA sequence: TGTGCCAGCAGTCCCAAGACAGGGCAAATATACAATGAGCAGTTCTTC.

This clone appeared once. The chain is built from TRBV29-1 and TRBJ2-3, with TRBD1 matching 9 bases. The CDR3 extends over 14 amino acids. Germline values: CDR1 SQVTM, CDR2 ANQGSEA. The CDR3 DNA reads TGCAGTACGACTTTCGGACAGGGGACAGATACGCAGTATTTT. Protein sequence: CSTTFGQGTDTQYF.

The chain has TRBV2 and TRBJ2-1, with 8 bases matching TRBD2. Looked up from germline, CDR1 is SNHLY and CDR2 is FYNNEI. This CDR3 is 17 amino acids long. Unmatched junction bases numbered 12, after V lost 7 bases and J lost 1 base. CDR3 sequence reads: CASTTPGTSRSYNEQFF. The CDR3 DNA sequence: TGTGCCAGCACAACGCCCGGGACTAGTCGTTCCTACAATGAGCAGTTCTTC.

The chain joins TRBV7-9 to TRBJ2-7; unclear D gene. Germline V gives CDR1 SEHNR, CDR2 FQNEAQ (reference sequence). Deletions cut 1 base from V and 6 bases from J, with 10 bases between. CDR3 length: 13 amino acids. CDR3 in amino acids: CASSLVLGSEQYF. CDR3 nucleotide sequence: TGTGCCAGCAGCTTAGTACTGGGCTCCGAGCAGTACTTC.

The V call is TRBV29-1, the J call TRBJ1-4; 8 nucleotides agree with TRBD1. With 1 base clipped from V and 3 bases from J, the junction kept 4 bases outside the gene matches. The length of the CDR3 is 15 residues. Germline V lookup: CDR1 SQVTM, CDR2 ANQGSEA. The CDR3 sequence: CSVEGTGGSNEKLFF. CDR3 nucleotides: TGCAGCGTTGAAGGCACAGGGGGGTCTAATGAAAAACTGTTTTTT.

This chain links TRBV15 with TRBJ2-3; perhaps TRBD2 as D (5 bases). The length of the CDR3 is 19 residues. V was clipped by 0 bases and J by 3 bases, with 22 bases between them. CDR1 LNHNV and CDR2 YYDKDF come from the germline V gene (reference sequence). The DNA for the CDR3 is TGTGCCACCAGCAGAGAGGTTGGTACATTCCCTCGGAGGACAGATACGCAGTATTTT. Its translation: CATSREVGTFPRRTDTQYF.

V usage is TRBV6-1 and J usage is TRBJ2-5, with D maybe TRBD2 (6 bases). The DNA end lines up better with TRBJ2-7; the J call may be wrong. The V gene's germline CDR1 is MNHNS and CDR2 SASEGT. The CDR3 has 13 residues. The CDR3 sequence is CASSEPGTYEQYF. CDR3 bases: TGTGCCAGCAGTGAACCTGGGACTTACGAGCAGTACTTC.

This clone occurred once. This chain links TRBV7-9 with TRBJ2-7; D call uncertain. Germline-derived CDR1 and CDR2 are SEHNR and FQNEAQ (reference sequence). V gave up 5 bases and J gave up 0 bases, with 20 bases separating them. The length of the CDR3 is 17 residues. The CDR3 sequence is CASSRPNTQSFSYEQYF. Written as DNA, the CDR3 is TGTGCCAGCAGCCGCCCAAACACGCAGTCTTTCTCCTACGAGCAGTACTTC.

This chain joins TRBV4-2 and TRBJ2-1; D gene ambiguous. The germline V and J ends were trimmed by 4 bases and 0 bases, with 19 bases remaining between them. Looked up from germline, CDR1 is LGHNA and CDR2 is YNFKEQ. The CDR3 contains 18 residues. This CDR3 is CASSPESPDTSSYNEQFF. In DNA form, the CDR3 reads TGTGCCAGCAGCCCAGAATCCCCTGACACGAGCTCCTACAATGAGCAGTTCTTC.

The CDR3 here is CSVKTDGYTF. The CDR3 coding sequence is TGCAGTGTTAAAACAGATGGCTACACCTTC. The rearrangement joins TRBV20-1 to TRBJ1-2, with D uncertain. Germline CDR1 DFQATT, CDR2 SNEGSKA (reference sequence). The CDR3 runs 10 residues. V lost 7 bases and J 6 bases, leaving 9 bases between the germline ends.

The chain joins TRBV6-5 to TRBJ1-1, with 7 bases fitting TRBD1. CDR1 and CDR2 from the germline V gene are MNHEY and SVGAGI. The CDR3 extends over 15 amino acids. V lost 7 bases, J lost 1 base, and 9 bases stayed unmatched. CDR3 protein: CASNRPGQRNTEAFF. As DNA, the CDR3 is TGTGCCAGCAATAGACCGGGACAGCGGAACACTGAAGCTTTCTTT.